Shown below are 30 T cell receptor beta chains from a single sample sequenced in a study of control samples from healthy donors and cancer patients. Libraries were prepared by immunoSEQ multiplex PCR; TCRdb keeps only in-frame clonotypes and omits some of them. This sample has 150,000 to 200,000 clones; about 92% occur once, and the top ten carry 1.1% to 1.5%. The sequencing input was blood. Receptors originate from a man aged 30 to 45 in good health.

This clone is a singleton in its sample. J is TRBJ1-3 and V is TRBV10-3, with D unclear. Per germline, CDR1 ENHRY and CDR2 SYGVKD. The CDR3 is 13 amino acids. The V and J ends lost 4 bases and 3 bases respectively, with 7 bases between them. The CDR3 DNA reads TGTGCCATCAGTGGGGAGCATGGAAACACCATATATTTT. Protein product: CAISGEHGNTIYF.

This chain uses TRBV7-8 with TRBJ2-1; D is unclear. The germline V gene has CDR1 SGHVS and CDR2 FQNEAQ. CDR3 length equals 13 residues. V lost 3 bases to trimming and J lost 4 bases, with 7 bases between them. The CDR3, as DNA: TGTGCCAGCAGCTTGGAAAGTTACAATGAGCAGTTCTTC. Translating it yields CASSLESYNEQFF.

The gene calls are TRBV9 and TRBJ2-7, with TRBD1 matching 9 bases. Per the germline V gene, CDR1 is SGDLS and CDR2 is YYNGEE. There are 13 residues in the CDR3. Trimming cost V 4 bases and J 6 bases; bases outside gene matches: 5. The CDR3 sequence: CASSPAGQGEQYF. The CDR3 DNA sequence: TGTGCCAGCAGCCCCGCGGGACAGGGCGAGCAGTACTTC.

The chain employs TRBV2 and TRBJ1-1, with D perhaps matching TRBD1 (5 bases). The CDR3 is 15 residues long. The germline gives CDR1 SNHLY, CDR2 FYNNEI. V lost 10 bases and J 3 bases, leaving 21 bases between the germline ends. The CDR3 coding sequence is TGTGCCACTACCCGGGACCCGAGGGTGGACACTGAAGCTTTCTTT. It yields the protein CATTRDPRVDTEAFF.

This clone was picked up one time. The chain joins TRBV24-1 to TRBJ2-1; D unclear. The germline V gene encodes CDR1 KGHDR and CDR2 SFDVKD. CDR3 length equals 14 residues. Trimming stripped 3 bases from V and 6 bases from J, with 11 bases between. CDR3 DNA: TGTGCCACCAGTGATCCTCGGGTTTCCAATGAGCAGTTCTTC. It codes for CATSDPRVSNEQFF.

This CDR3 reads CASSTVGSPEAFF. The CDR3 DNA is TGTGCCAGCAGCACCGTGGGGAGTCCTGAAGCTTTCTTT. The chain joins TRBV7-2 to TRBJ1-1; D remains ambiguous. The V gene lost 5 bases and the J gene lost 6 bases, with 13 bases spanning the gap. The CDR3 contains 13 residues. Germline V lookup: CDR1 SGHTA, CDR2 FQGNSA.

As to this clone: Other nucleotide sequences in the sample specify the same CDR3. The genes are TRBV5-1 and TRBJ2-1; 10 positions agree with TRBD2. The J segment lost 4 bases and the V segment lost 4 bases, leaving 5 bases of the junction unmatched. In germline, CDR1 is SGHRS, CDR2 YFSETQ. The CDR3 has 15 residues. The CDR3 sequence: CASSPGTSVYNEQFF. CDR3 nucleotide sequence: TGCGCCAGCAGCCCCGGGACTAGCGTATACAATGAGCAGTTCTTC.

This sequence joins TRBV9 and TRBJ2-7; TRBD1 is a possible D gene (6 bases). Trimming removed 0 bases from V and 4 bases from J, with 8 bases in between. Germline V gene sequence: CDR1 SGDLS, CDR2 YYNGEE. The length of the CDR3 is 13 residues. The CDR3 DNA reads TGTGCCAGCAGCGTAGCGACAGGTTACGAGCAGTACTTC. It is translated as CASSVATGYEQYF.

This chain connects TRBV27 to TRBJ2-1; D ambiguous. Germline CDR1 reads MNHEY; CDR2 reads SMNVEV (reference sequence). The CDR3 loop spans 13 amino acids. V gave up 7 bases and J gave up 5 bases, with 12 bases separating them. The chain's CDR3 is CASIDRVDNEQFF. The CDR3 region has the DNA TGTGCCAGCATCGATAGAGTGGACAATGAGCAGTTCTTC.

The chain combines TRBV27 with TRBJ2-1, with D uncertain. The V end lost 4 bases, the J end lost 1 base, and 8 bases lay between the germline ends. The germline V gene encodes CDR1 MNHEY and CDR2 SMNVEV (reference sequence). The CDR3 runs 14 residues. The chain's CDR3 is CASSSDGSYNEQFF. In DNA, the CDR3 is TGTGCCAGCAGTTCCGATGGATCCTACAATGAGCAGTTCTTC.

The rearrangement uses TRBV20-1 and TRBJ1-1, with no clear D. Trimming stripped 3 bases from V and 7 bases from J, with 15 bases between. Germline V gene data show CDR1 as DFQATT and CDR2 as SNEGSKA (reference sequence). The CDR3 covers 13 residues. CDR3 sequence: CSASPPPPGEAFF. The CDR3 region has the DNA TGCAGTGCTAGTCCGCCCCCCCCGGGTGAAGCTTTCTTT.

In DNA form, the CDR3 reads TGTGCCAGCAGTACAGGGGGCTTAGCGGGGGGCTACACCTTC. This gives the protein CASSTGGLAGGYTF. The chain links TRBV27 to TRBJ1-2; TRBD1 matches 9 bases. The CDR3 extends over 14 amino acids. V was clipped by 5 bases and J by 8 bases; unmatched bases: 9. The V gene's germline CDR1 is MNHEY and CDR2 SMNVEV (reference sequence).

This clone was detected only once. J is TRBJ2-5 and V is TRBV14; D is possibly TRBD1 (6 bases). The CDR3 has 17 residues. CDR1 and CDR2 from the germline V gene are SGHDN and FVKESK. The V end lost 1 base, the J end lost 4 bases, and 19 bases lay between the germline ends. The CDR3 loop reads CASSQGEGLGHRETQYF. The CDR3 DNA follows: TGTGCCAGCAGCCAAGGAGAAGGGTTGGGACATCGAGAGACCCAGTACTTC. Supplemented by reference TRBV14 and TRBJ2-5, the full variable domain reads EAGVTQFPSHSVIEKGQTVTLRCDPISGHDNLYWYRRVMGKEIKFLLHFVKESKQDESGMPNNRFLAERTGGTYSTLKVQPAELEDSGVYFCASSQGEGLGHRETQYFGPGTRLLVL.

The genes are TRBV19 and TRBJ1-5; no clear D. Germline CDR1 and CDR2: LNHDA and SQIVND (reference sequence). V was cut by 3 bases and J by 1 base, with 16 bases left in between. This CDR3 region has 17 residues. CDR3: CASSILLSDLSNQPQHF. CDR3 coding DNA: TGTGCCAGTAGTATCCTGTTATCGGACCTAAGCAATCAGCCCCAGCATTTT.

The CDR3 region has the DNA TGTGCCTGGAGTGTTCAGGATACGCAGTATTTT. This sequence encodes CAWSVQDTQYF. The chain carries TRBV30 and TRBJ2-3; D ambiguous. The CDR3 is made up of 11 amino acids. V lost 0 bases and J 6 bases, leaving 4 bases between the germline ends. CDR1 is GTSNPN and CDR2 is SVGIG in the germline V gene (reference sequence).

The rearrangement links TRBV6-5 to TRBJ2-4, with a weak D call TRBD1 (5 bases). Germline V CDR1 and CDR2: MNHEY, SVGAGI. Trimming removed 8 bases at V and 0 bases at J, with 8 bases between. The CDR3 is 13 residues long. The CDR3 DNA is TGTGCCAGCCGACAGCTAGCCAAAAACATTCAGTACTTC. Amino acids: CASRQLAKNIQYF.

A single count supports this clone. V gene TRBV7-9 combines with J gene TRBJ2-5; D is possibly TRBD2 (6 bases). Germline assignment: CDR1 SEHNR and CDR2 FQNEAQ (reference sequence). This CDR3 has 16 amino acids. V lost 7 bases and J 3 bases, leaving 21 bases between the germline ends. CDR3 in amino acids: CASTLGRGSSKETQYF. CDR3 coding DNA: TGTGCCAGCACCCTTGGACGGGGGAGCTCCAAAGAGACCCAGTACTTC.

V usage is TRBV12-3 or TRBV12-4 and J usage is TRBJ2-5; D is unresolved. V lost 7 bases, J lost 5 bases, and 8 bases lay in between. The CDR3 covers 11 residues. The CDR3 region has the DNA TGTGCCAGCACCCCCGGGGAGACCCAGTACTTC. Protein sequence: CASTPGETQYF.

This chain joins TRBV6-6 and TRBJ1-2; no clear D gene. Germline lookup yields CDR1 MNHNY and CDR2 SVGAGI (reference sequence). The CDR3 loop spans 15 amino acids. Trimming stripped 5 bases from V and 5 bases from J, with 18 bases between. As DNA, the CDR3 is TGTGCCAGCAGTCCTACTGTCGGGGATAGTTATGGCTACACCTTC. The encoded protein is CASSPTVGDSYGYTF.

The CDR3 DNA reads TGTGCCAGCAGTTTACCGGGACTAGCGGCCTACGAGCAGTACTTC. The encoded protein is CASSLPGLAAYEQYF. The chain joins TRBV2 to TRBJ2-7; TRBD2 matches 11 bases. CDR3 size: 15 residues. Germline CDR1 reads SNHLY; CDR2 reads FYNNEI. The V and J ends lost 5 bases and 2 bases, in that order; junction bases with no gene match: 5.

The V call is TRBV24-1, the J call TRBJ2-1; 9 bases agree with TRBD2. Germline CDR1 KGHDR, CDR2 SFDVKD. This CDR3 region has 16 residues. Trimming cost V 4 bases and J 8 bases; bases outside gene matches: 11. The CDR3 DNA reads as TGTGCCACCAGTGACCAGAAAGGACTAGCGTCTGATGAGCAGTTCTTC. It encodes CATSDQKGLASDEQFF.

This sequence joins TRBV11-2 and TRBJ2-5; 13 bases fit TRBD2. CDR1 is SGHAT and CDR2 is FQNNGV in the germline V gene. After removal of 5 bases from V and 1 base from J, the junction contained 13 bases not matched to a gene. The CDR3 is 19 amino acids. CDR3 protein: CASSPRTSGGGQAQETQYF. The CDR3 DNA is TGTGCCAGCAGCCCCAGGACTAGCGGGGGAGGCCAAGCCCAAGAGACCCAGTACTTC.

To note about this clone: A read error may account for a junction end that differs from germline. This sequence joins TRBV7-9 and TRBJ2-1; maybe TRBD2 (6 bases). Germline V gives CDR1 SEHNR, CDR2 FQNEAQ (reference sequence). The CDR3 is made up of 13 amino acids. For the CDR3, the DNA is TGTGCCAGCAGCTTCGGCATCCGGGACTTCACGCTCTTC. Its protein is CASSFGIRDFTLF.

The J gene is TRBJ2-1, the V gene TRBV19, with 9 positions matching TRBD2. Germline values: CDR1 LNHDA, CDR2 SQIVND (reference sequence). Trimming cost V 5 bases and J 8 bases; bases outside gene matches: 10. The CDR3 loop spans 15 amino acids. The CDR3 DNA sequence: TGTGCCAGTAGTGCTCCGGGGACTAGCAGATATGAGCAGTTCTTC. The encoded protein is CASSAPGTSRYEQFF.

The chain links TRBV9 to TRBJ1-1, with TRBD1 as a possible D gene (6 bases). This CDR3 spans 15 amino acids. From germline, CDR1 is SGDLS and CDR2 YYNGEE. Trimming removed 0 bases from V and 0 bases from J, with 9 bases in between. The CDR3 reads CASSVGGQLNTEAFF. The CDR3, as DNA: TGTGCCAGCAGCGTAGGGGGGCAGTTGAACACTGAAGCTTTCTTT.

The chain carries TRBV9 and TRBJ1-5, with a weak D call TRBD1 (6 bases). Germline V gives CDR1 SGDLS, CDR2 YYNGEE. The CDR3 covers 13 residues. Trimming pared 6 bases from V and 2 bases from J, leaving 9 bases between. Written as DNA, the CDR3 is TGTGCCAGCATATCAGGGGGCAATCAGCCCCAGCATTTT. Residues: CASISGGNQPQHF.

The rearrangement joins TRBV7-8 to TRBJ2-7, with D maybe TRBD2 (6 bases). The CDR3 consists of 16 residues. Germline CDR1 is SGHVS and CDR2 is FQNEAQ. Trimming removed 4 bases from V and 2 bases from J, with 18 bases in between. The CDR3 is CASSSPSGAGPYEQYF. CDR3 bases: TGTGCCAGCAGCTCACCCTCTGGGGCGGGGCCCTACGAGCAGTACTTC.

J is TRBJ1-3 and V is TRBV18, with 7 bases that match TRBD1. This CDR3 contains 16 residues. Germline trimming cut 5 bases from V and 1 base from J; bases unmatched to any gene: 8. From germline, CDR1 is KGHSH and CDR2 LQKENI. DNA for the CDR3: TGTGCCAGCTCATCCCGAGACAGGGATTCTGGAAACACCATATATTTT. It specifies CASSSRDRDSGNTIYF.

J is TRBJ1-5 and V is TRBV5-5, with D possibly TRBD1 on 6 matching bases. The CDR3 is 18 residues long. Germline assignment: CDR1 SGHKS and CDR2 YYEKEE (reference sequence). CDR3 protein: CASRWGARGVVSNQPQHF. For the CDR3, the DNA is TGTGCGTCCAGGTGGGGGGCGCGTGGTGTGGTTAGCAATCAGCCCCAGCATTTT.

The V call is TRBV5-6, the J call TRBJ2-1; 9 nucleotides agree with TRBD2. The CDR3 contains 16 residues. With 5 bases clipped from V and 4 bases from J, the junction kept 10 bases outside the gene matches. Germline assignment: CDR1 SGHDT and CDR2 YYEEEE. The CDR3 reads CASRPGAGGRYNEQFF. Written as DNA, the CDR3 is TGTGCCAGCAGACCGGGAGCGGGGGGCAGGTACAATGAGCAGTTCTTC.